These T cell receptor beta chains were read from a single sample in a study of T-cell memory formation after mild COVID-19. TCRdb itself ran the 5' RACE reads through MiXCR, one entry per CDR3 protein. The sample yields 85,000 to 130,000 distinct CDR3 sequences, approximately 13% seen once. The material sequenced was PBMCs or a T cell subset sorted from them (not recorded which). These receptors were obtained from an adult woman who had mild COVID-19 (a few samples of this study predate the infection). Cell type and time point are not known. The CDR3 runs from the conserved cysteine through the conserved F or W. The order of the fields is CDR3 DNA, CDR3 protein, J gene, D gene, clone size, V gene. The D gene is left open where the match is weak. Rows may omit the clone size; those that give it use once, few, many or a size class.

TGTGCCAGCAGTTACCGGCTAGCGGACAATGAGCAGTTCTTC | CASSYRLADNEQFF | TRBJ2-1 | TRBD2 | few | TRBV6-6
TGTGCCAGTAGTATAGGTCTTTATCAGCCCCAGCATTTT | CASSIGLYQPQHF | TRBJ1-5 | - | few | TRBV19
TGCAGCGTGGGACAGCCTTACACCGGGGAGCTGTTTTTT | CSVGQPYTGELFF | TRBJ2-2 | TRBD1 | many | TRBV29-1
TGTGCCAGCAGTTACGGGCAGGGGGGCTATGGCTACACCTTC | CASSYGQGGYGYTF | TRBJ1-2 | TRBD1 | few | TRBV6-5
TGTGCCACCAGCAGATTTCGGCTCGGGGACAGGGGAAATCTTTACGAGCAGTACTTC | CATSRFRLGDRGNLYEQYF | TRBJ2-7 | TRBD1 | - | TRBV15
TGTGCCAGCACCGCAGGGACGTTGGAGACCCAGTACTTC | CASTAGTLETQYF | TRBJ2-5 | - | - | TRBV12-3/TRBV12-4
TGTGCCAGCAGACCTTCGGTCAGGGGACAAAATGGGAGCTCCTACGAGCAGTACTTC | CASRPSVRGQNGSSYEQYF | TRBJ2-7 | - | few | TRBV7-9
TGCGCCAGCAGCTACTTATCGGTTGATAACAATGAGCAGTTCTTC | CASSYLSVDNNEQFF | TRBJ2-1 | - | many | TRBV5-1
TGTGCCAGCACAAGCGGGAGAGCGTACGAGCAGTACTTC | CASTSGRAYEQYF | TRBJ2-7 | TRBD2 | - | TRBV2
TGTGCCAGCAGCTTCCTAGCGGGGCCAGATACGCAGTATTTT | CASSFLAGPDTQYF | TRBJ2-3 | TRBD2 | few | TRBV7-2
TGTGCCAGCAGGCTCACGACTAGTGTACAAGAGACCCAGTACTTC | CASRLTTSVQETQYF | TRBJ2-5 | - | few | TRBV12-3/TRBV12-4
TGTGCCAGCACCCCTAGCGGGAGGCACAATGAGCAGTTCTTC | CASTPSGRHNEQFF | TRBJ2-1 | TRBD2 | - | TRBV2
TGTGCTAGTGGGCCTCCAAACGCCGGGGAGCTGTTTTTT | CASGPPNAGELFF | TRBJ2-2 | - | - | TRBV12-5
TGTGCCAGTAGTATCTCACCCGGCGGGGAAAAACTGTTTTTT | CASSISPGGEKLFF | TRBJ1-4 | - | few | TRBV19
TGTGCCAGCACCGTGACAGGGGGCCTGGGAGAGACCCAGTACTTC | CASTVTGGLGETQYF | TRBJ2-5 | TRBD1 | many | TRBV12-3/TRBV12-4
TGTGCCAGCATCCAGGGGGCAGTTAGCTCAGATACGCAGTATTTT | CASIQGAVSSDTQYF | TRBJ2-3 | TRBD1 | few | TRBV28
TGTGCCAGCAGTTTATCCTGGACAGGCGTCGGGGATAGGGAGCAGTACTTC | CASSLSWTGVGDREQYF | TRBJ2-7 | TRBD1 | - | TRBV28
TGTGCCTGGAGAAGGCTTGAAGCTTTCTTT | CAWRRLEAFF | TRBJ1-1 | - | - | TRBV30
TGTGCCACCAGTCGGGACTACATGTATGAGCAGTTCTTC | CATSRDYMYEQFF | TRBJ2-1 | TRBD2 | - | TRBV24-1
TGTGCCAGCAGCCAGGGAGAGACCCAGTACTTC | CASSQGETQYF | TRBJ2-5 | - | many | TRBV3-1
TGCGCCAGCAGCTTGGGACAGGAGGGCTACGAGCAGTACTTC | CASSLGQEGYEQYF | TRBJ2-7 | - | many | TRBV5-1
TGCGCCAGCAGCCAAGCCCCAGGCCCAGATACGCAGTATTTT | CASSQAPGPDTQYF | TRBJ2-3 | - | - | TRBV4-3
TGTGCCAGCAGCTCAGGGACAGCGAGCTCCTACGAGCAGTACTTC | CASSSGTASSYEQYF | TRBJ2-7 | TRBD1 | - | TRBV5-6
TGTGCCAGCAGCGTTGGGGGTAGAGGGCAGAGGGTCACCGGGGAGCTGTTTTTT | CASSVGGRGQRVTGELFF | TRBJ2-2 | - | few | TRBV9
TGTGCCACCAGTGCCCCGACAGGGGGCCTAAGTGAGACCCAGTACTTC | CATSAPTGGLSETQYF | TRBJ2-5 | TRBD1 | - | TRBV24-1
TGTGCCAGCAGTTTTCAGGGACTAGCGGGAGGTAGCTCCTACAATGAGCAGTTCTTC | CASSFQGLAGGSSYNEQFF | TRBJ2-1 | TRBD2 | - | TRBV12-3/TRBV12-4
TGCAGTGCTCATCACAGGGCCGCCTACAATGAGCAGTTCTTC | CSAHHRAAYNEQFF | TRBJ2-1 | - | few | TRBV20-1
TGCGCCAGCAGCCAAGAACTTTACTACGAGCAGTACTTC | CASSQELYYEQYF | TRBJ2-7 | - | few | TRBV4-1
TGCAGCGTTGAAGGGGCCGACTATGGCTACACCTTC | CSVEGADYGYTF | TRBJ1-2 | - | - | TRBV29-1